A single sample is the source of the 25 T cell receptor beta chains below, sequenced in a study of control samples from healthy donors and cancer patients. TCRdb's copy holds only in-frame clones and misses some; the assay was immunoSEQ multiplex PCR. The sample comprises around 83,000 clones, roughly 93% of which are singletons, and roughly 1.2% rests with the top ten. The specimen was PBMCs. These receptors were taken from a woman aged 40 to 50 with lung cancer.

V and J are TRBV19 and TRBJ1-1; maybe TRBD1 (5 bases). CDR1 is LNHDA, CDR2 SQIVND, per germline (reference sequence). Deletions cut 5 bases from V and 2 bases from J, with 12 bases between. The CDR3 contains 14 residues. The CDR3 sequence: CASSFRRDNTEAFF. For the CDR3, the DNA is TGTGCCAGTAGTTTCCGCCGGGACAACACTGAAGCTTTCTTT.

The chain couples TRBV5-4 to TRBJ2-7; no reliable D call. Germline assignment: CDR1 SGHNT and CDR2 YYREEE (reference sequence). Between the trimmed V and J ends, which lost 0 bases and 0 bases, there was a span of 10 bases. This CDR3 is 15 amino acids long. DNA of the CDR3: TGTGCCAGCAGCTTGGGGTCCGCCCTCTCCTACGAGCAGTACTTC. Translating it yields CASSLGSALSYEQYF.

The chain is built from TRBV5-1 and TRBJ2-3, with D perhaps TRBD2 (6 bases). Germline V CDR1 and CDR2: SGHRS, YFSETQ. The V end was cut by 0 bases, the J end by 2 bases, with 10 bases between. This CDR3 region has 15 residues. In nucleotides, the CDR3 is TGCGCCAGCAGCTTGGGGCGGGGAAACACAGATACGCAGTATTTT. This gives the protein CASSLGRGNTDTQYF.

This sequence joins TRBV27 and TRBJ1-6; 11 bases fit TRBD1. Germline trimming cut 6 bases from V and 3 bases from J; bases unmatched to any gene: 10. This CDR3 comprises 18 residues. CDR1 is MNHEY and CDR2 is SMNVEV in the germline V gene (reference sequence). In DNA, the CDR3 is TGTGCCAGCAGCCCGGGACAGGGGGTCCTTTTCTATAATTCACCCCTCCACTTT. Encoded protein: CASSPGQGVLFYNSPLHF.

V is TRBV5-1 and J is TRBJ2-7; TRBD1 agrees at 8 bases. The CDR3 spans 20 residues. The V gene's germline CDR1 is SGHRS and CDR2 YFSETQ. V lost 3 bases, J lost 0 bases, and 20 bases stayed unmatched. CDR3: CASSWPLWTGLSANSYEQYF. DNA for the CDR3: TGCGCCAGCAGCTGGCCCCTTTGGACAGGGCTCTCGGCTAACTCCTACGAGCAGTACTTC.

The chain recombines TRBV4-1 with TRBJ2-7, with 7 bases fitting TRBD2. Germline loops: CDR1 MGHRA, CDR2 YSYEKL. This CDR3 has 17 amino acids. V shed 0 bases and J 3 bases; nucleotides not matched to a gene: 11. The CDR3 here is CASSQDGSSAGDYEQYF. Written as DNA, the CDR3 is TGCGCCAGCAGCCAAGATGGGTCTAGCGCGGGGGACTACGAGCAGTACTTC.

The J gene is TRBJ2-2, the V gene TRBV9, with TRBD2 as a possible D gene (5 bases). V was pared by 5 bases and J by 1 base, with 15 bases between. Germline V gives CDR1 SGDLS, CDR2 YYNGEE. The CDR3 length is 16 residues. In nucleotides, the CDR3 is TGTGCCAGCAGTCCCTGGAGCGGATTGAACACCGGGGAGCTGTTTTTT. It translates to CASSPWSGLNTGELFF.

The chain uses TRBV29-1 and TRBJ1-5; 7 bases are a match to TRBD1. In germline, CDR1 is SQVTM, CDR2 ANQGSEA. This CDR3 is 15 amino acids long. The V and J ends lost 0 bases and 3 bases, in that order; junction bases with no gene match: 5. CDR3 sequence: CSVEEGGQLNQPQHF. The CDR3 DNA reads as TGCAGCGTTGAAGAGGGGGGACAGCTCAATCAGCCCCAGCATTTT.

This clone is a singleton in its sample. The chain couples TRBV6-5 to TRBJ2-5; D may be TRBD1 (6 bases). Germline-derived CDR1 and CDR2 are MNHEY and SVGAGI. Trimming cost V 11 bases and J 3 bases, with 19 bases left between them. This CDR3 is 14 amino acids long. This CDR3 is CAGSGPGHEETQYF. DNA of the CDR3: TGTGCCGGCTCGGGTCCGGGACACGAAGAGACCCAGTACTTC.

V is TRBV13 and J is TRBJ2-7; TRBD1 matches 7 bases. In germline, CDR1 is PRHDT, CDR2 FYEKMQ (reference sequence). Germline trimming cut 2 bases from V and 3 bases from J; bases unmatched to any gene: 1. This CDR3 region has 13 residues. Here the CDR3 reads CASSLPGGYEQYF. For the CDR3, the DNA is TGTGCCAGCAGCTTACCAGGGGGCTACGAGCAGTACTTC.

The gene calls are TRBV15 and TRBJ2-3; 10 bases are shared with TRBD2. Germline CDR1 and CDR2: LNHNV and YYDKDF (reference sequence). There are 17 residues in the CDR3. Germline trimming cut 3 bases from V and 3 bases from J; bases unmatched to any gene: 9. The chain's CDR3 is CATSSDRTSGVTDTQYF. The CDR3 region has the DNA TGTGCCACCAGCAGCGACCGAACTAGCGGGGTAACAGATACGCAGTATTTT. Supplemented by reference TRBV15 and TRBJ2-3, the full variable domain reads DAMVIQNPRYQVTQFGKPVTLSCSQTLNHNVMYWYQQKSSQAPKLLFHYYDKDFNNEADTPDNFQSRRPNTSFCFLDIRSPGLGDTAMYLCATSSDRTSGVTDTQYFGPGTRLTVL.

V is TRBV5-1 and J is TRBJ1-3; 7 bases align to TRBD1. Germline V gives CDR1 SGHRS, CDR2 YFSETQ. This CDR3 is 17 amino acids long. J gave up 0 bases and V 4 bases, and 10 bases lay outside the gene matches. The chain's CDR3 is CASSPRQGTNSGNTIYF. The CDR3 coding sequence is TGCGCCAGCAGCCCCCGACAGGGAACAAACTCTGGAAACACCATATATTTT.

The V and J genes are TRBV20-1 and TRBJ2-3; 10 nucleotides align to TRBD2. Germline loops: CDR1 DFQATT, CDR2 SNEGSKA (reference sequence). V was clipped by 3 bases and J by 2 bases; unmatched bases: 8. The CDR3 spans 16 residues. CDR3 protein: CSASRLAGASTDTQYF. DNA for the CDR3: TGCAGTGCTAGTCGGCTAGCGGGGGCCTCCACAGATACGCAGTATTTT.

The CDR3 reads CASSMDARDGYTF. CDR3 nucleotides: TGTGCCAGTAGTATGGACGCCCGAGATGGCTACACCTTC. The chain uses TRBV19 and TRBJ1-2; D is ambiguous. Trimming removed 3 bases from V and 6 bases from J, with 11 bases in between. The CDR3 contains 13 residues. The germline gives CDR1 LNHDA, CDR2 SQIVND (reference sequence).

V gene TRBV5-5 combines with J gene TRBJ1-1; D is possibly TRBD1 (5 bases). Germline V lookup: CDR1 SGHKS, CDR2 YYEKEE (reference sequence). The CDR3 covers 14 residues. Deletions cut 3 bases from V and 1 base from J, with 10 bases between. CDR3 nucleotide sequence: TGTGCCAGCAGCTACCCCACAGGGAACACTGAAGCTTTCTTT. This gives the protein CASSYPTGNTEAFF.

This chain uses TRBV7-8 with TRBJ2-1, with D possibly being TRBD1 (6 bases). Germline V gene data show CDR1 as SGHVS and CDR2 as FQNEAQ. The CDR3 is 15 amino acids. V was clipped by 7 bases and J by 0 bases, with 13 bases between them. CDR3 in DNA: TGTGCCAGCACTTTCACAGGGAGCTCCTACAATGAGCAGTTCTTC. It codes for CASTFTGSSYNEQFF.

The genes are TRBV19 and TRBJ2-3; 7 positions match TRBD2. This CDR3 spans 11 amino acids. Trimming removed 4 bases from V and 13 bases from J; junction bases left unmatched: 5. Germline loops: CDR1 LNHDA, CDR2 SQIVND (reference sequence). The CDR3 DNA reads TGTGCCAGTAGTACCAGCGGGGAGGAGTATTTT. It yields the protein CASSTSGEEYF.

The chain joins TRBV30 to TRBJ1-5, with TRBD1 matching 7 bases. The CDR3 has 16 residues. J lost 5 bases, V lost 2 bases, and 12 bases had no gene match. The germline CDR1 and CDR2 sequences are GTSNPN and SVGIG (reference sequence). CDR3 in amino acids: CAWSHSLGQDYQPQHF. CDR3 bases: TGTGCCTGGAGTCATTCCCTAGGACAGGACTATCAGCCCCAGCATTTT.

The chain has TRBV19 and TRBJ2-1; 10 bases match TRBD2. CDR1 is LNHDA, CDR2 SQIVND, per germline (reference sequence). The CDR3 is 19 residues long. The junction had 9 bases not matched to a gene; V was cut back by 0 bases and J by 1 base. CDR3 DNA: TGTGCCAGTAGTATAGATCGGATAGCGGGGGGTTCTTCCTACAATGAGCAGTTCTTC. It translates to CASSIDRIAGGSSYNEQFF.

V gene TRBV5-6 combines with J gene TRBJ1-6; D ambiguous. The V end lost 0 bases, the J end lost 0 bases, and 10 bases lay between the germline ends. The CDR3 runs to 17 residues. Germline V CDR1 and CDR2: SGHDT, YYEEEE. The chain's CDR3 is CASSLEAAISYNSPLHF. The CDR3 nucleotides are TGTGCCAGCAGCTTGGAAGCAGCCATCTCCTATAATTCACCCCTCCACTTT.

The chain is built from TRBV9 and TRBJ2-1; 9 nucleotides agree with TRBD1. This CDR3 spans 15 amino acids. With V trimmed by 0 bases and J by 8 bases, 6 bases remained unmatched. Germline assignment: CDR1 SGDLS and CDR2 YYNGEE. CDR3 bases: TGTGCCAGCAGCGTAGAGCACAGGGGGCTTGATGAGCAGTTCTTC. Its translation is CASSVEHRGLDEQFF.

The CDR3 here is CASSYVPGRGEAFF. The CDR3 DNA sequence: TGTGCCAGCAGTTACGTCCCGGGCAGGGGTGAGGCTTTCTTT. The chain joins TRBV6-6 to TRBJ1-1, with D perhaps TRBD1 (6 bases). Trimming cost V 2 bases and J 11 bases, with 18 bases left between them. Germline CDR1 is MNHNY and CDR2 is SVGAGI (reference sequence). The CDR3 has 14 amino acids.

The V gene is TRBV28, the J gene TRBJ1-5; weak D call: TRBD1 (5 bases). The germline V and J ends were trimmed by 4 bases and 7 bases, with 14 bases remaining between them. CDR3 length equals 14 residues. The germline CDR1 and CDR2 sequences are MDHEN and SYDVKM. The CDR3 DNA sequence: TGTGCCAGCAGTTCCCATCAGGGCCTACAGCCCCAGCATTTT. Its protein is CASSSHQGLQPQHF. Drawing the rest from reference TRBV28 and TRBJ1-5, the complete variable domain is DVKVTQSSRYLVKRTGEKVFLECVQDMDHENMFWYRQDPGLGLRLIYFSYDVKMKEKGDIPEGYSVSREKKERFSLILESASTNQTSMYLCASSSHQGLQPQHFGDGTRLSIL.

This chain uses TRBV2 with TRBJ2-1, with TRBD2 matching over 8 bases. CDR1 is SNHLY and CDR2 is FYNNEI in the germline V gene. CDR3 size: 13 residues. Trimming cost V 7 bases and J 7 bases; bases outside gene matches: 6. This CDR3 reads CASNPAGVNEQFF. The CDR3 bases are TGTGCCAGCAATCCAGCGGGGGTTAATGAGCAGTTCTTC.

V is TRBV28 and J is TRBJ1-2; D uncertain. The germline gives CDR1 MDHEN, CDR2 SYDVKM. With 6 bases removed from V and 8 bases from J, the gap between germline ends came to 13 bases. The CDR3 consists of 12 residues. The CDR3 is CASSYNTGGYTF. CDR3 bases: TGTGCCAGCAGCTATAACACTGGGGGCTACACCTTC.